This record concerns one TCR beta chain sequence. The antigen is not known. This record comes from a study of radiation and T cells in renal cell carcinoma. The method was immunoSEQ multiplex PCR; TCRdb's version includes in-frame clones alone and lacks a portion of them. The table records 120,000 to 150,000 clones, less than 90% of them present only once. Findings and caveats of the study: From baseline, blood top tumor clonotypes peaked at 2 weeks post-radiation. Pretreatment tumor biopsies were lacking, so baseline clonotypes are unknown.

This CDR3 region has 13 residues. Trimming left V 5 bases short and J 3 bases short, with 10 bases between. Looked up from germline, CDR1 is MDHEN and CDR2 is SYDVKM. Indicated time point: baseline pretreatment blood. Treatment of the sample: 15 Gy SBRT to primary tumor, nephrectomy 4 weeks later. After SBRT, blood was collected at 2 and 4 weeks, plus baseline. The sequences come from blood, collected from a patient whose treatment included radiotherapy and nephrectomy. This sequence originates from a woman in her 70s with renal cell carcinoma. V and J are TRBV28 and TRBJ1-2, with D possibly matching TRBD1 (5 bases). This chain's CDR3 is CASSGGWDYGYTF. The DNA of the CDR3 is TGTGCCAGCAGTGGGGGTTGGGACTATGGCTACACCTTC.